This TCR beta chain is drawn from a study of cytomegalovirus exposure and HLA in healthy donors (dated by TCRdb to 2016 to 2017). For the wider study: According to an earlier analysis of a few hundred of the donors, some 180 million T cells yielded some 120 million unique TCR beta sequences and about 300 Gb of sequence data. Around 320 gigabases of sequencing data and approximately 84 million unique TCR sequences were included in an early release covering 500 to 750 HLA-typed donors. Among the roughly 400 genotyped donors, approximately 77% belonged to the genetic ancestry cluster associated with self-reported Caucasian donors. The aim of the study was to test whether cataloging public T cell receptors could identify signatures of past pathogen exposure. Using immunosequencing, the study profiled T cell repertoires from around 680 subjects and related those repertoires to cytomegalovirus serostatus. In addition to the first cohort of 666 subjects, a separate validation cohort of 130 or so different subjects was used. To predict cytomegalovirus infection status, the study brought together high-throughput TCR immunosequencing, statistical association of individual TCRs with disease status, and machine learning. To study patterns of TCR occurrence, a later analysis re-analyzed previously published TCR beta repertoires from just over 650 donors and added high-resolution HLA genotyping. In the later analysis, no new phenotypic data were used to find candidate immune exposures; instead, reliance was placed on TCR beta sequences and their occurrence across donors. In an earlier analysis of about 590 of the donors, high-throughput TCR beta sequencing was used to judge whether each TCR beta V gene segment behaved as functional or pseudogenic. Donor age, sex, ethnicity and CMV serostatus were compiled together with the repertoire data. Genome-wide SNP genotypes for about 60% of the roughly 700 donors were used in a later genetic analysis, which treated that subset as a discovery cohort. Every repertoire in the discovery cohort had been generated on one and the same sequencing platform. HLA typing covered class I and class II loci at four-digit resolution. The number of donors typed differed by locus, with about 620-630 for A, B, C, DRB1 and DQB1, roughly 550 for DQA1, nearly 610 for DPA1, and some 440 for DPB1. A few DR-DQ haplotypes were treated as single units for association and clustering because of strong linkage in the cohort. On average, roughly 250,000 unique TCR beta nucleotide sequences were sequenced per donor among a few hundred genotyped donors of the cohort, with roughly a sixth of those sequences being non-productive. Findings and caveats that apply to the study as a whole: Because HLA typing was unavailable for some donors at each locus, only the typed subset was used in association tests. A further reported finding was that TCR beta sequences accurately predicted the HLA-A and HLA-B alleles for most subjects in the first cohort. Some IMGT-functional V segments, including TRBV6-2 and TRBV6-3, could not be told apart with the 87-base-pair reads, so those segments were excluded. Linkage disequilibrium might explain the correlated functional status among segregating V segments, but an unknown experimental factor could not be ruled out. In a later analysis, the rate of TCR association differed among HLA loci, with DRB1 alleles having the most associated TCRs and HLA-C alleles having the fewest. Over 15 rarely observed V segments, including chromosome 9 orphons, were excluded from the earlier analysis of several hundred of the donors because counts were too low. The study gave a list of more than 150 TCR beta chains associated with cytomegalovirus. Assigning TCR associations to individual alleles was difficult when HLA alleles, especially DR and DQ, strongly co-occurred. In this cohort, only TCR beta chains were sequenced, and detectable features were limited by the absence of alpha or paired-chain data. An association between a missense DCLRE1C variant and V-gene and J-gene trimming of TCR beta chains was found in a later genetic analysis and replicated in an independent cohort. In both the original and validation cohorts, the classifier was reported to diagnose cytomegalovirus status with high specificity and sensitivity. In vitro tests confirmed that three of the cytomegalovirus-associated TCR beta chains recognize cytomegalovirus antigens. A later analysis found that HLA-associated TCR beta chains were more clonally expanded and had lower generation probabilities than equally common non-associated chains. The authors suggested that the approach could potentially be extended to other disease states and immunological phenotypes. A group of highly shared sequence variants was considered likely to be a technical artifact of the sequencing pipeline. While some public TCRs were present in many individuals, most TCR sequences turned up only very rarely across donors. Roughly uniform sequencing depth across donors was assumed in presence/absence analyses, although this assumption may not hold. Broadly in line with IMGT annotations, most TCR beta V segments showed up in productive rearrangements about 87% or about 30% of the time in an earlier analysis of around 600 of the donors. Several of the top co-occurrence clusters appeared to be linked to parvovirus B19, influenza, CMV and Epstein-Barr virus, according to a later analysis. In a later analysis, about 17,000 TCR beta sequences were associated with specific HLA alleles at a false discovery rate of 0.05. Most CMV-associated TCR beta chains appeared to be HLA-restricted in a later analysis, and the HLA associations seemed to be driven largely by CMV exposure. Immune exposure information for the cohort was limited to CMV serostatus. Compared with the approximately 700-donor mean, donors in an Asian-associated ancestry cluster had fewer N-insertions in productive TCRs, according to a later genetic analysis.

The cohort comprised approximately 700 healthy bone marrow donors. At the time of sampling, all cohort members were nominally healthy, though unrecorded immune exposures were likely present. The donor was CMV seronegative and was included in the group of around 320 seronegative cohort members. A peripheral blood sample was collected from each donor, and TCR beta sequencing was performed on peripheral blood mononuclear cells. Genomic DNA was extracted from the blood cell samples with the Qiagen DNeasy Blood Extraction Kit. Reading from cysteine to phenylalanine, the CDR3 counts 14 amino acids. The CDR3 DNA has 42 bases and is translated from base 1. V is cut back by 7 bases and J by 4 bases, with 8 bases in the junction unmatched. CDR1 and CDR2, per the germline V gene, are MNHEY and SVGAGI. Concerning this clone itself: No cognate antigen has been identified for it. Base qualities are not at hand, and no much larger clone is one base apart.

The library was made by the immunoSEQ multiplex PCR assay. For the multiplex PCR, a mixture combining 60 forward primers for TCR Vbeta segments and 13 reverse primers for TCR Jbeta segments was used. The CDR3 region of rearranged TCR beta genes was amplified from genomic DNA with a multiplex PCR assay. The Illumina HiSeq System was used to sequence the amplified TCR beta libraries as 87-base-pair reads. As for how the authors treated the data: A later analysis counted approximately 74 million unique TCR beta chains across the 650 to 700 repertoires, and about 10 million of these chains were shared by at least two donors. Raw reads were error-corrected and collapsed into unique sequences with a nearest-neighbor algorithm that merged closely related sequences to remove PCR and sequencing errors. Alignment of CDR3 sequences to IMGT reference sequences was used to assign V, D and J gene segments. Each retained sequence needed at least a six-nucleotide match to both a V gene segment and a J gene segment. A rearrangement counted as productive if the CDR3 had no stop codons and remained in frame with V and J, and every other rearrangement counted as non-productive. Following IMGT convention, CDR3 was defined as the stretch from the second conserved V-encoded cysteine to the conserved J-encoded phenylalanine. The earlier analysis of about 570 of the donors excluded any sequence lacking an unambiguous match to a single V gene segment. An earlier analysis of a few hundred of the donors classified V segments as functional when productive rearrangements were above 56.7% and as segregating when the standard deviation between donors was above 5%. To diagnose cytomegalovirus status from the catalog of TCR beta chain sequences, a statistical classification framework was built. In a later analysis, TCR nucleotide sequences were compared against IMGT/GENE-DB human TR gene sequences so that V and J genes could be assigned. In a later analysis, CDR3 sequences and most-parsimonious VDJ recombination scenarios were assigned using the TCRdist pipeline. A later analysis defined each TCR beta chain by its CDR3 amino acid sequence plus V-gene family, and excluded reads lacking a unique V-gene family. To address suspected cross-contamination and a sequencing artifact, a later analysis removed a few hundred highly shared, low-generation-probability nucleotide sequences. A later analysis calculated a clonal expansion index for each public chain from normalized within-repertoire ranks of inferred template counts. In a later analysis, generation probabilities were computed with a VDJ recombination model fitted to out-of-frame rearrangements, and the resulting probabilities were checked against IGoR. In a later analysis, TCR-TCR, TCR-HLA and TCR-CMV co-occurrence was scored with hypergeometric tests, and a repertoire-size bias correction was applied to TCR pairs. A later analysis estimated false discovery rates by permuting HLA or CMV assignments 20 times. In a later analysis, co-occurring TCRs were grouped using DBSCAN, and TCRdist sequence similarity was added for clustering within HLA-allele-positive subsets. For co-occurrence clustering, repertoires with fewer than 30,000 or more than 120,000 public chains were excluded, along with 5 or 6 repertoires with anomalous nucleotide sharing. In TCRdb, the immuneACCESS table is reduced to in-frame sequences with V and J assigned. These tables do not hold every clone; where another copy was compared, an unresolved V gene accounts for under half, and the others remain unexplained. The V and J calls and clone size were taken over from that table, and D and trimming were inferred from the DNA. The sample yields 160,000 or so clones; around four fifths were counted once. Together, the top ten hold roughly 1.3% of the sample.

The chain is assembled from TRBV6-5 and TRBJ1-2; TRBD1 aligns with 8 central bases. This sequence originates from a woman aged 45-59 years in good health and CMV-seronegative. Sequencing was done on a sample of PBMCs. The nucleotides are TGTGCCAGCACCGGGACAGGTAGCTTCTATGGCTACACCTTC. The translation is CASTGTGSFYGYTF.